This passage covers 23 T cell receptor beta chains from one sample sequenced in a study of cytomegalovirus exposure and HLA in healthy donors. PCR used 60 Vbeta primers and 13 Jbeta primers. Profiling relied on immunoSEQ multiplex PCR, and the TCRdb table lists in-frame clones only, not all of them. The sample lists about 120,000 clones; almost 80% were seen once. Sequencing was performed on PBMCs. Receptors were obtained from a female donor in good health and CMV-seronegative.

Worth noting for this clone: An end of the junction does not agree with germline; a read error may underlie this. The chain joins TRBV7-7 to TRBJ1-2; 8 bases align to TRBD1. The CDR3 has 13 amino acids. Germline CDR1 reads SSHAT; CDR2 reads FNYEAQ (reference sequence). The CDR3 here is CASSALTGEGYTF. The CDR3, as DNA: TGTGCTAGCAGCGCCCTGACAGGGGAAGGCTACACCTTC.

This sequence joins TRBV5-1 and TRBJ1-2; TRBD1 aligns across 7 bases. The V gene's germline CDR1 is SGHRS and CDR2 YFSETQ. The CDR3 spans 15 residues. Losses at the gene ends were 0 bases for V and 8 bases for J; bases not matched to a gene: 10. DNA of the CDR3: TGCGCCAGCAGCTTGGCCGGGACAGACTATGGCGGCTACACCTTC. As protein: CASSLAGTDYGGYTF. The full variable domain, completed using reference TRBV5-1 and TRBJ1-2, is KAGVTQTPRYLIKTRGQQVTLSCSPISGHRSVSWYQQTPGQGLQFLFEYFSETQRNKGNFPGRFSGRQFSNSRSEMNVSTLELGDSALYLCASSLAGTDYGGYTFGSGTRLTVV.

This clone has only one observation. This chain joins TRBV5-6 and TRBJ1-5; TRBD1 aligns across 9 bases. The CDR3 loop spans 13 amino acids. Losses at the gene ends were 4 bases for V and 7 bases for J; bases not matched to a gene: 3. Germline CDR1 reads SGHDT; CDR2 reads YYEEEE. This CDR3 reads CASSTGGVQPQHF. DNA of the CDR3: TGTGCCAGCAGCACAGGGGGCGTGCAGCCCCAGCATTTT.

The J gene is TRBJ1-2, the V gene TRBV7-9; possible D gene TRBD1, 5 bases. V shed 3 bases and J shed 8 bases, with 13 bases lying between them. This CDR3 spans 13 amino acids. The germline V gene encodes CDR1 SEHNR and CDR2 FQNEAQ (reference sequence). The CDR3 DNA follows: TGTGCCAGCAGCTTCTTCGAGCAGGGAGGCTACACCTTC. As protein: CASSFFEQGGYTF.

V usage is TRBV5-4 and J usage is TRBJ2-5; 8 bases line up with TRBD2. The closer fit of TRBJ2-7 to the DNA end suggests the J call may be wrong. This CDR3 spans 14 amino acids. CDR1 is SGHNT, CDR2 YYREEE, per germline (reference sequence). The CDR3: CASNSREGPYEQYF. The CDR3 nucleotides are TGTGCCAGCAACTCACGGGAGGGCCCCTACGAGCAGTACTTC.

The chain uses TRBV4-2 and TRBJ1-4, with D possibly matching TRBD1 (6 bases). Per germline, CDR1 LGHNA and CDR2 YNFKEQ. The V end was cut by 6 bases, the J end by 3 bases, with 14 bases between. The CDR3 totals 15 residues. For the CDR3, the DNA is TGTGCCAGCAGTCCCCCAGGGGCGGCTAATGAAAAACTGTTTTTT. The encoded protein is CASSPPGAANEKLFF.

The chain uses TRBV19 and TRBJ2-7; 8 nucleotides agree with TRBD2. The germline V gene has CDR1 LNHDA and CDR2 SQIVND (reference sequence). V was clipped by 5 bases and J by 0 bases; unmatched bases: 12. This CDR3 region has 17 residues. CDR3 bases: TGTGCCAGTAGTCCATCCCCACTAGCGGAGAGCTCCTACGAGCAGTACTTC. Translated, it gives CASSPSPLAESSYEQYF.

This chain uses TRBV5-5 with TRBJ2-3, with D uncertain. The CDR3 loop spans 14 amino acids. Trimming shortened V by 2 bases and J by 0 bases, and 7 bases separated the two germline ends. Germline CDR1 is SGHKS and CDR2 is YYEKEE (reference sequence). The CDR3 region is CASSFGPSTDTQYF. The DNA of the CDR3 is TGTGCCAGCAGCTTTGGGCCAAGCACAGATACGCAGTATTTT.

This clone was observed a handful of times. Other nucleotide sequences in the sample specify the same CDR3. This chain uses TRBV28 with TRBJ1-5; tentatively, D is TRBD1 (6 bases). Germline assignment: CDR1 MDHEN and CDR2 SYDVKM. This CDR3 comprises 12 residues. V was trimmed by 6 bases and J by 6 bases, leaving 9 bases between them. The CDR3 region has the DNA TGTGCCAGCAGCACAGGGCTTCAGCCCCAGCATTTT. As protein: CASSTGLQPQHF. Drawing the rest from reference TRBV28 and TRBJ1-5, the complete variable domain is DVKVTQSSRYLVKRTGEKVFLECVQDMDHENMFWYRQDPGLGLRLIYFSYDVKMKEKGDIPEGYSVSREKKERFSLILESASTNQTSMYLCASSTGLQPQHFGDGTRLSIL.

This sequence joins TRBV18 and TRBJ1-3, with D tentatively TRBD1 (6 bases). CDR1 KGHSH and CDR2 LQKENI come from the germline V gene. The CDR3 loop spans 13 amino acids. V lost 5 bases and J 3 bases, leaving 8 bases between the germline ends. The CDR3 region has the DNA TGTGCCAGCTCAGGGACAAGTGGAAACACCATATATTTT. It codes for CASSGTSGNTIYF.

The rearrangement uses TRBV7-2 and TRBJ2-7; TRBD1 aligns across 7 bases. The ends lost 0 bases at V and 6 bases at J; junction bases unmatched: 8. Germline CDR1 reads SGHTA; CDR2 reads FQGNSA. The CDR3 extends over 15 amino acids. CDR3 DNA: TGTGCCAGCAGCTTAGCGCTGACAGGGAGCGGCGAGCAGTACTTC. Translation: CASSLALTGSGEQYF.

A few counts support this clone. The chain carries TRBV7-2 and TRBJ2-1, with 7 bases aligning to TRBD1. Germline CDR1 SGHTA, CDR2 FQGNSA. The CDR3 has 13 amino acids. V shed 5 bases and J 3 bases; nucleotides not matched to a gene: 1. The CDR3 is CASSRDSYNEQFF. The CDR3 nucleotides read TGTGCCAGCAGCAGGGACAGCTACAATGAGCAGTTCTTC.

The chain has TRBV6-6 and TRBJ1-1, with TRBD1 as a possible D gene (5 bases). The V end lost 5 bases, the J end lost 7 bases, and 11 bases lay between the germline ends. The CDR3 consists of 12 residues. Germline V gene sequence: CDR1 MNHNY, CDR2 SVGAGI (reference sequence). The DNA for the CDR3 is TGTGCCAGCAGTATAACGGGGGGTGAAGCTTTCTTT. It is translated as CASSITGGEAFF.

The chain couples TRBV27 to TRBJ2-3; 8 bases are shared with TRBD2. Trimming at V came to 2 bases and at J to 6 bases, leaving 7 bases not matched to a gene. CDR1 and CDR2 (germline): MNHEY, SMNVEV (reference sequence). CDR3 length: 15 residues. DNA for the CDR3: TGTGCCAGCAGTTTAGACGGGAGGGCCCCGGATACGCAGTATTTT. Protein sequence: CASSLDGRAPDTQYF.

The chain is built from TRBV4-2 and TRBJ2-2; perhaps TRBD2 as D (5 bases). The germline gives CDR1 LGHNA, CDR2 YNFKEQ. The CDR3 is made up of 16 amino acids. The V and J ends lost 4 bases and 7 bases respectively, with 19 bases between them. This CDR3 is CASSRFLLDSGGELFF. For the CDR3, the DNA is TGTGCCAGCAGCCGTTTCCTACTAGATTCGGGCGGGGAGCTGTTTTTT.

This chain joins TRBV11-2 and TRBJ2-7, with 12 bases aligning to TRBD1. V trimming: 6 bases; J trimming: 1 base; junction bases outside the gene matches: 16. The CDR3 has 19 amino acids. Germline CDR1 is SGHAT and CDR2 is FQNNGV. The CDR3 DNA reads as TGTGCCAGCAGTCCATTGTCCCGGGACAGGGGGCGCGGGTCCTACGAGCAGTACTTC. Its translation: CASSPLSRDRGRGSYEQYF.

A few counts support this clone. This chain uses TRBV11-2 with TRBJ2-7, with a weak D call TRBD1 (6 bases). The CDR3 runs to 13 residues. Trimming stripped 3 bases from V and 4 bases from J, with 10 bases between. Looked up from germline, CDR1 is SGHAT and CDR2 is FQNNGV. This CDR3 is CASSLQGKYEQYF. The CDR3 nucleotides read TGTGCCAGCAGCTTGCAGGGGAAGTACGAGCAGTACTTC. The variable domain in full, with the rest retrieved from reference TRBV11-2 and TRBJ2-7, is EAGVAQSPRYKIIEKRQSVAFWCNPISGHATLYWYQQILGQGPKLLIQFQNNGVVDDSQLPKDRFSAERLKGVDSTLKIQPAKLEDSAVYLCASSLQGKYEQYFGPGTRLTVT.

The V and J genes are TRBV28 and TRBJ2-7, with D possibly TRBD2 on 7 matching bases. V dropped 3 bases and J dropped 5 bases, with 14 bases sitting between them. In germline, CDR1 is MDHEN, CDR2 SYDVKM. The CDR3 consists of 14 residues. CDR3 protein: CASSFGGAMNEQYF. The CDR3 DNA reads TGTGCCAGCAGTTTTGGGGGGGCGATGAACGAGCAGTACTTC.

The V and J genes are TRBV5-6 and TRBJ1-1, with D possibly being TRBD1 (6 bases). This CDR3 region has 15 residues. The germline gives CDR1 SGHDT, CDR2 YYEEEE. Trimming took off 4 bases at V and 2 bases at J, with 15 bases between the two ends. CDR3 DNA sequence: TGTGCCAGCAGCCCAGAGTCGACAGGCAACACTGAAGCTTTCTTT. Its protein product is CASSPESTGNTEAFF.

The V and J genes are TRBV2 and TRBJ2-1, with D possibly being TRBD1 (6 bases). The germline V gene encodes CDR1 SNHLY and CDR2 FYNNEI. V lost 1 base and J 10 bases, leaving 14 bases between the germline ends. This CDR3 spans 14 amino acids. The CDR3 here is CASSEDSWGREQFF. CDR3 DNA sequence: TGTGCCAGCAGTGAAGATAGCTGGGGGCGGGAGCAGTTCTTC.

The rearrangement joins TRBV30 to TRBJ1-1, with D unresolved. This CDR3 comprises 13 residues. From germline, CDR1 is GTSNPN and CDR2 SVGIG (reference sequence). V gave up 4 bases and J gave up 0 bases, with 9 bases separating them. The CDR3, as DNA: TGTGCCTGGATGACATTCATGAACACTGAAGCTTTCTTT. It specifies CAWMTFMNTEAFF.

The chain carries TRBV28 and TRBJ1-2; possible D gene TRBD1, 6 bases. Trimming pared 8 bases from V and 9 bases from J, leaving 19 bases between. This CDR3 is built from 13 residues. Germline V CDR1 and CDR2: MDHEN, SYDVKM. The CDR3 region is CASLGGGRRSYTF. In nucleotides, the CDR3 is TGTGCCAGCCTCGGGGGGGGGCGCCGGAGCTACACCTTC.

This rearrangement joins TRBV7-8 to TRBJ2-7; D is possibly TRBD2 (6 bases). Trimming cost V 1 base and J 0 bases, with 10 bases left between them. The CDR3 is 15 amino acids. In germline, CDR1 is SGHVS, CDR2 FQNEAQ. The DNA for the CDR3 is TGTGCCAGCAGCTTAGTGGGGGGACTCTCCTACGAGCAGTACTTC. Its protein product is CASSLVGGLSYEQYF.